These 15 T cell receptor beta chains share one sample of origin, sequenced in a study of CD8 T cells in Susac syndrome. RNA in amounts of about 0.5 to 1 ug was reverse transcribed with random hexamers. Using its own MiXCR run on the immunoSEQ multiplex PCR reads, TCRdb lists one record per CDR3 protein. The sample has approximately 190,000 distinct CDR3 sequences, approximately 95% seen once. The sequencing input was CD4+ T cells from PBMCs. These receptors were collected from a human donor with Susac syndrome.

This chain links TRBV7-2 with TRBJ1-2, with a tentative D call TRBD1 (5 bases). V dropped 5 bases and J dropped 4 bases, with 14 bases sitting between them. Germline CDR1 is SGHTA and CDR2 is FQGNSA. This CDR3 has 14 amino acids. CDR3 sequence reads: CASSPMGVIYGYTF. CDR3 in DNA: TGTGCCAGCAGCCCCATGGGGGTTATCTATGGCTACACCTTC.

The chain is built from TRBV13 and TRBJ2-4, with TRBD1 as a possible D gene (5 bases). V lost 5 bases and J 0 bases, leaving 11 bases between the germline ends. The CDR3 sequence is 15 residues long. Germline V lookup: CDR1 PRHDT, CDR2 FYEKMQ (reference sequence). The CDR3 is CASSQGLRAKNIQYF. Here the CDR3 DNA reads TGTGCCAGCAGCCAGGGCCTCCGAGCCAAAAACATTCAGTACTTC.

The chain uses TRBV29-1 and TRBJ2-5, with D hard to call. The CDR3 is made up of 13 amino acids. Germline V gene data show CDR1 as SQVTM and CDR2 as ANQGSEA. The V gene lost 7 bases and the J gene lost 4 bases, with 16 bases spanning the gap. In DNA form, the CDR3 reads TGCAGCGCTGCACCGGGCACTCGAGAGACCCAGTACTTC. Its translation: CSAAPGTRETQYF.

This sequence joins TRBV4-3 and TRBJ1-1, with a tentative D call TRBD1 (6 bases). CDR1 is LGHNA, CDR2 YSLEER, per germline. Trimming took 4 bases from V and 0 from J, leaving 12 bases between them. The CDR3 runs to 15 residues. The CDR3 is CASSLSGQLNTEAFF. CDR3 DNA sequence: TGCGCCAGCAGCCTTTCGGGACAACTGAACACTGAAGCTTTCTTT.

The CDR3 loop is CASSLGPGQVGETQYF. In DNA, the CDR3 is TGTGCCAGCAGCTTAGGGCCGGGACAGGTCGGCGAGACCCAGTACTTC. The chain recombines TRBV7-2 with TRBJ2-5; 8 nucleotides match TRBD1. The CDR3 spans 16 residues. The trim removed 1 base at V and 5 bases at J, leaving 9 bases unmatched. Germline V gene sequence: CDR1 SGHTA, CDR2 FQGNSA.

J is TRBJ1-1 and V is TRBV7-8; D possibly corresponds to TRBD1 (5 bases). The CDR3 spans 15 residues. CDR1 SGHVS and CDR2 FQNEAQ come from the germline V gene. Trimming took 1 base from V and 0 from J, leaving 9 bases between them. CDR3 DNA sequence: TGTGCCAGCAGCTTAGTTGACAGCTTGAACACTGAAGCTTTCTTT. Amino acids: CASSLVDSLNTEAFF.

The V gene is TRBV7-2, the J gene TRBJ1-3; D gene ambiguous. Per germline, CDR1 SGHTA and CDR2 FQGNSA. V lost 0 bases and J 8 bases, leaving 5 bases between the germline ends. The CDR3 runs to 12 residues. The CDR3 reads CASSLARDTIYF. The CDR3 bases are TGTGCCAGCAGCTTAGCTCGGGACACCATATATTTT.

The CDR3 sequence: CASSAGTGFYSNQPQHF. CDR3 in DNA: TGTGCCAGCAGTGCTGGGACAGGCTTTTATAGCAATCAGCCCCAGCATTTT. This chain joins TRBV2 and TRBJ1-5; 8 bases map to TRBD1. CDR3 size: 17 residues. Per germline, CDR1 SNHLY and CDR2 FYNNEI. The junction had 8 bases not matched to a gene; V was cut back by 4 bases and J by 0 bases.

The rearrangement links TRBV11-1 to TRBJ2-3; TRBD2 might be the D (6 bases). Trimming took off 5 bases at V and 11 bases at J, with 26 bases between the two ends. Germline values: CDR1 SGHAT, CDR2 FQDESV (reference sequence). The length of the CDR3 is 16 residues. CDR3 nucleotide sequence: TGTGCCAGCAGCGCGGGTCTCGAGCTGCCACGGAGGGGGCAGTATTTT. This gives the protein CASSAGLELPRRGQYF.

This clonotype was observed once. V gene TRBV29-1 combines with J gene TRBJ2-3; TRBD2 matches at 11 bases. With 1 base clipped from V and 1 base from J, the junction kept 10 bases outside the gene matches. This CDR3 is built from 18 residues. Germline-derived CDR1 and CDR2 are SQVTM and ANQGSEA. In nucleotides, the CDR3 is TGCAGCGTTGAAGGAGGGCTAGCGGGGGGTGGTGGCACAGATACGCAGTATTTT. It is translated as CSVEGGLAGGGGTDTQYF.

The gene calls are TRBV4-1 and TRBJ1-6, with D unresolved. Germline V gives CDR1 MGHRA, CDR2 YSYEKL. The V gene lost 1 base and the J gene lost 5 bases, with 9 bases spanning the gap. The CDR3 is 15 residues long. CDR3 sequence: CASSQAAGDNSPLHF. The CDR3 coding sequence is TGCGCCAGCAGCCAAGCCGCCGGGGATAATTCACCCCTCCACTTT.

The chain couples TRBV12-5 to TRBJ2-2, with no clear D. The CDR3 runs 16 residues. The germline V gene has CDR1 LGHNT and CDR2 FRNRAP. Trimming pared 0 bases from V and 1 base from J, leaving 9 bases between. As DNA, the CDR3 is TGTGCTAGTGGTTTGGTAATCAGCCTGAACACCGGGGAGCTGTTTTTT. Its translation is CASGLVISLNTGELFF.

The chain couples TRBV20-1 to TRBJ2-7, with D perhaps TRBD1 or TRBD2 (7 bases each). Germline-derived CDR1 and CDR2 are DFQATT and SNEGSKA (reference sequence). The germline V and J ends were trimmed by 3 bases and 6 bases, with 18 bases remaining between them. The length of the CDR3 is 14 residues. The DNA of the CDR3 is TGCAGTGCTAGTTTTGCCAGGGGGGGTGGCGAGCAGTACTTC. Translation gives CSASFARGGGEQYF.

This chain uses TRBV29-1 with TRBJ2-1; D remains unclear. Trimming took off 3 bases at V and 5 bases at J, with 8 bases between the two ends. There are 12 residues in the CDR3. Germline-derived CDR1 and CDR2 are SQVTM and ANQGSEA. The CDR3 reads CSVEGAHNEQFF. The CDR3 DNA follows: TGCAGCGTTGAGGGCGCGCACAATGAGCAGTTCTTC.

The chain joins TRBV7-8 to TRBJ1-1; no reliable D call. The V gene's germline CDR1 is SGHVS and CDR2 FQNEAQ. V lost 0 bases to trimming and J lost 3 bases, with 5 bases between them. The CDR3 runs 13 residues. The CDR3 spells CASSLASYTEAFF. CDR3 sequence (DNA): TGTGCCAGCAGCTTAGCCAGCTACACTGAAGCTTTCTTT.